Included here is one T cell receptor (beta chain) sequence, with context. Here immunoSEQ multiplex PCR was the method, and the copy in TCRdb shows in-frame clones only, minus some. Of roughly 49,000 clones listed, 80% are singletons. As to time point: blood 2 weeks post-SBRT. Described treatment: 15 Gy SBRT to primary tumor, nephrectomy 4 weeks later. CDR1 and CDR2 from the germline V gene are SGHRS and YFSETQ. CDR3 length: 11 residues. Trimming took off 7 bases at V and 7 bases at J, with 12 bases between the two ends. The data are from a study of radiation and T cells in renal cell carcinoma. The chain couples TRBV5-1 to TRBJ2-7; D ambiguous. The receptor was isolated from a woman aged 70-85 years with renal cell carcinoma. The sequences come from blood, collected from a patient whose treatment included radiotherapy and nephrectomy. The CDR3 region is CASGSIREQYF. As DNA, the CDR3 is TGCGCCAGCGGTTCGATAAGGGAGCAGTACTTC.